This T cell receptor (beta chain) was recovered during a study of cytomegalovirus exposure and HLA in healthy donors. PCR was performed using 60 Vbeta and 13 Jbeta primers. Measured with immunoSEQ multiplex PCR; TCRdb has only the in-frame clones, and not every one. The sample consists of fewer than 120,000 clones, 76% of them appearing once. V lost 4 bases, J lost 0 bases, and 4 bases stayed unmatched. Germline V lookup: CDR1 SGHKS, CDR2 YYEKEE (reference sequence). The CDR3 length is 15 residues. Broader study findings: As a later analysis revealed, most CMV-associated TCR beta chains appeared HLA-restricted.

In the case of this clone: Antigen specificity is unknown.

The J gene is TRBJ1-5, the V gene TRBV5-5; 7 bases agree with TRBD1. Material for sequencing was PBMCs. This TCR was sampled from a young man in good health and CMV-seropositive. CDR3 region: CASSPTGISNQPQHF. The CDR3 nucleotides are TGTGCCAGCAGCCCGACAGGGATTAGCAATCAGCCCCAGCATTTT.